This T cell receptor (beta chain) was identified during a study of control samples from healthy donors and cancer patients. CDR1 GTSNPN and CDR2 SVGIG come from the germline V gene (reference sequence). V dropped 1 base and J dropped 7 bases, with 16 bases sitting between them. The CDR3 runs 14 residues. Libraries were prepared by immunoSEQ multiplex PCR; TCRdb keeps only in-frame clonotypes and omits some of them. The sample carries some 120,000 clones, around 87% recorded once. Material for sequencing was blood. The receptor was isolated from a man aged 55 to 70 in good health. This rearrangement joins TRBV30 to TRBJ1-2, with a tentative D call TRBD1 (5 bases). The CDR3 loop is CAWSAGTAPSGYTF. The CDR3 DNA follows: TGTGCCTGGAGTGCCGGGACGGCGCCAAGTGGCTACACCTTC.